This TCR beta chain was found in a study of T cells in Graves' hyperthyroidism and ophthalmopathy. PBMCs were obtained from 10 ml fresh peripheral blood. Amplified TCR beta CDR3 regions came from RNA transcripts. The HTBI primer set was used in a first-round RT-PCR of the TCR CDR3. TCRdb reanalysed the multiplex PCR reads using MiXCR and keeps one entry per CDR3 protein. The sample records some 250,000 distinct CDR3 sequences, 14% to 15% being singletons. This sequence was found in a woman aged 40 to 50 with Graves' hyperthyroidism that later progressed to Graves' ophthalmopathy. Specimen: blood.

The CDR3 coding sequence is TGTGCCAGCAGCCACCCCAGGGGACCCCTCCACTTT. Translation: CASSHPRGPLHF. The chain uses TRBV3-1 and TRBJ1-6; D is possibly TRBD1 (6 bases). Germline assignment: CDR1 LGHDT and CDR2 YNNKEL (reference sequence). V lost 3 bases and J lost 12, with 9 bases in between. The CDR3 is 12 amino acids. The entire variable domain, with the rest obtained from reference TRBV3-1 and TRBJ1-6, is as follows: DTAVSQTPKYLVTQMGNDKSIKCEQNLGHDTMYWYKQDSKKFLKIMFSYNNKELIINETVPNRFSPKSPDKAHLNLHINSLELGDSAVYFCASSHPRGPLHFGNGTRLTVT.